This note documents a single T cell receptor (beta chain) sequence. These data are taken from a study of cytomegalovirus exposure and HLA in healthy donors. The V end lost 0 bases, the J end lost 4 bases, and 14 bases lay between the germline ends. Germline V lookup: CDR1 SGDLS, CDR2 YYNGEE. The CDR3 runs to 16 residues. The study ran its PCR with 60 Vbeta and 13 Jbeta primers. The assay was immunoSEQ multiplex PCR, and TCRdb's table has in-frame clones only and misses some. The sample contains 250,000 to 350,000 clones, 86% of which appear only once. The sequencing input was PBMCs. The clonotype was recovered from a man aged 35-49 years in good health and CMV-seropositive. This chain links TRBV9 with TRBJ1-5; tentatively, D is TRBD1 (6 bases). The CDR3 spells CASSVGGGVENQPQHF. Here the CDR3 DNA reads TGTGCCAGCAGCGTAGGGGGGGGCGTCGAAAATCAGCCCCAGCATTTT.